Shown below are 9 T cell receptor beta chains from a single sample sequenced in a study of OX40 agonist ivuxolimab in advanced cancers. The repertoire was sequenced with immunoSEQ multiplex PCR; TCRdb's copy has only in-frame clones and lacks some. The sample consists of about 20,000 clones, more than 65% of them appearing once. Sequencing used CD4+ or CD8+ T cells sorted from blood, obtained in a trial of the OX40 agonist ivuxolimab. These receptors all stem from an adult with an advanced solid tumor such as melanoma, head and neck, liver or kidney cancer.

This chain links TRBV28 with TRBJ1-2; the match to TRBD1 covers 7 bases. The V gene end was trimmed by 5 bases and the J gene end by 8 bases; junction bases not matched to a gene: 5. The germline CDR1 and CDR2 sequences are MDHEN and SYDVKM. This CDR3 region has 12 residues. The CDR3 spells CASSTGQLGYTF. The CDR3 region has the DNA TGTGCCAGCAGTACGGGACAGCTCGGCTACACCTTC.

This rearrangement joins TRBV7-2 to TRBJ1-3; possibly TRBD1 for D (5 bases). Germline lookup yields CDR1 SGHTA and CDR2 FQGNSA. V lost 5 bases to trimming and J lost 4 bases, with 15 bases between them. This CDR3 spans 15 amino acids. In DNA, the CDR3 is TGTGCCAGCAGCGCAGGGTGGGGGGGAGGAAACACCATATATTTT. This sequence encodes CASSAGWGGGNTIYF. Complete variable domain (other parts from reference TRBV7-2 and TRBJ1-3): GAGVSQSPSNKVTEKGKDVELRCDPISGHTALYWYRQSLGQGLEFLIYFQGNSAPDKSGLPSDRFSAERTGGSVSTLTIQRTQQEDSAVYLCASSAGWGGGNTIYFGEGSWLTVV.

In its sample, this clone was seen a few times. CDR3 amino acids: CASSLEGQGTQPQHF. The CDR3 nucleotides read TGTGCCAGCTCCCTCGAAGGTCAGGGAACTCAGCCCCAGCATTTT. This chain links TRBV18 with TRBJ1-5; TRBD1 might be the D (5 bases). The CDR3 has 15 residues. Per the germline V gene, CDR1 is KGHSH and CDR2 is LQKENI. Trimming removed 6 bases at V and 6 bases at J, with 18 bases between.

The J gene is TRBJ2-7, the V gene TRBV28; perhaps D is TRBD1 or TRBD2 (6 bases each). This CDR3 spans 13 amino acids. The V gene lost 7 bases and the J gene lost 6 bases, with 16 bases spanning the gap. CDR1 is MDHEN and CDR2 is SYDVKM in the germline V gene. CDR3 nucleotide sequence: TGTGCCAGCATCTTGGCCAGGGGAGGCGAGCAGTACTTC. Protein sequence: CASILARGGEQYF.

This chain uses TRBV19 with TRBJ2-3; possibly TRBD1 for D (6 bases). There are 15 residues in the CDR3. The V gene lost 6 bases and the J gene lost 0 bases, with 13 bases spanning the gap. The germline V gene encodes CDR1 LNHDA and CDR2 SQIVND (reference sequence). CDR3 residues: CASSRDTSSTDTQYF. CDR3 nucleotides: TGTGCCAGTAGCCGGGACACCTCTAGCACAGATACGCAGTATTTT.

CDR3 amino acids: CATRRLAGGQETQYF. CDR3 nucleotides: TGTGCCACAAGAAGACTAGCGGGAGGGCAGGAGACCCAGTACTTC. This sequence joins TRBV7-2 and TRBJ2-5; TRBD2 agrees at 14 bases. CDR1 is SGHTA and CDR2 is FQGNSA in the germline V gene. Trimming took 10 bases from V and 5 from J; bases not matched to a gene: 9. The CDR3 sequence is 15 residues long.

V and J are TRBV27 and TRBJ2-6; D gene uncertain. The CDR3 has 17 residues. V was trimmed by 6 bases and J by 1 base, leaving 16 bases between them. Germline-derived CDR1 and CDR2 are MNHEY and SMNVEV (reference sequence). CDR3 bases: TGTGCCAGCAGGACATGGGGTCTCCTTTCTGGGGCCAACGTCCTGACTTTC. Amino acid sequence: CASRTWGLLSGANVLTF.

The chain carries TRBV2 and TRBJ1-1; 7 nucleotides align to TRBD1. V shed 6 bases, J shed 4 bases, and the junction held 5 bases outside the gene matches. The CDR3 is made up of 13 amino acids. CDR1 is SNHLY and CDR2 is FYNNEI in the germline V gene. The CDR3 is CASRTGSTTEAFF. In nucleotides, the CDR3 is TGTGCCAGCAGGACAGGGTCTACCACTGAAGCTTTCTTT.

The rearrangement links TRBV19 to TRBJ2-5; no clear D. The CDR3 loop spans 17 amino acids. CDR1 LNHDA and CDR2 SQIVND come from the germline V gene (reference sequence). The germline V and J ends were trimmed by 2 bases and 3 bases, with 19 bases remaining between them. CDR3 DNA: TGTGCCAGTAGTATAAGATTGGGCGCGGTAGGCAAAGAGACCCAGTACTTC. Protein: CASSIRLGAVGKETQYF.